The 20 T cell receptor beta chains below come from one sample, sequenced in a study of T cells in Graves' hyperthyroidism and ophthalmopathy. Researchers amplified the TCR beta CDR3 regions from RNA transcripts. The primer set for the first-round RT-PCR of the TCR CDR3 was HTBI. TCRdb ran MiXCR on the multiplex PCR reads and lists one entry per CDR3 protein. The sample lists 34,000 or so distinct CDR3 sequences, approximately 52% occurring once. Specimen: blood. These receptors all come from a woman in her thirties or forties with Graves' ophthalmopathy.

This clonotype is medium-sized. CDR3 coding DNA: TGTGCCAGCAGCAAGCAGGAAAATTCACCCCTCCACTTT. Translating gives CASSKQENSPLHF. The chain joins TRBV7-3 to TRBJ1-6; D remains ambiguous. The CDR3 totals 13 residues. CDR1 is SGHTA, CDR2 FQGTGA, per germline. Trimming pared 5 bases from V and 7 bases from J, leaving 9 bases between.

This clonotype was seen repeatedly, ten times or more. This sequence joins TRBV28 and TRBJ2-1; a possible D gene is TRBD2 (5 bases). V was pared by 7 bases and J by 6 bases, with 13 bases between. Germline CDR1 and CDR2: MDHEN and SYDVKM. The CDR3 runs to 13 residues. The CDR3 nucleotides are TGTGCCAGCATCCGGGAAACTTTCAATGAGCAGTTCTTC. It yields the protein CASIRETFNEQFF.

This clonotype was observed many times. The rearrangement links TRBV7-9 to TRBJ2-4, with unresolved D. Germline-derived CDR1 and CDR2 are SEHNR and FQNEAQ (reference sequence). V lost 3 bases and J lost 4, with 10 bases in between. The CDR3 consists of 14 residues. CDR3 sequence: CASSLAAGKNIQYF. The CDR3 coding sequence is TGTGCCAGCAGCTTGGCAGCCGGGAAAAACATTCAGTACTTC. Looking up the rest from reference TRBV7-9 and TRBJ2-4 gives the full variable domain: DTGVSQNPRHKITKRGQNVTFRCDPISEHNRLYWYRQTLGQGPEFLTYFQNEAQLEKSRLLSDRFSAERPKGSFSTLEIQRTEQGDSAMYLCASSLAAGKNIQYFGAGTRLSVL.

This clonotype was seen ten or more times. J is TRBJ2-6 and V is TRBV4-2; no clear D gene. Germline V lookup: CDR1 LGHNA, CDR2 YNFKEQ. This CDR3 is 17 amino acids long. The V end lost 0 bases, the J end lost 0 bases, and 9 bases lay between the germline ends. The DNA for the CDR3 is TGTGCCAGCAGCCAAGATGGTATGGCCTCTGGGGCCAACGTCCTGACTTTC. It is translated as CASSQDGMASGANVLTF.

With regard to this clonotype: Because it lacks the conserved phenylalanine or tryptophan at the end, this CDR3 is likely a read error. Because the CDR3's place on the DNA is in doubt, the DNA is left out and the CDR3 is given as listed by TCRdb. The J gene is TRBJ2-2, the V gene TRBV7-2; TRBD2, the table's D call, was not compared with the DNA. Germline V lookup: CDR1 SGHTA, CDR2 FQGNSA. The CDR3 extends over 9 residues, inclusive of both ends. The CDR3: CASSSNGTS.

The chain employs TRBV10-2 and TRBJ1-2, with unresolved D. Germline V gene lookup returns CDR1 WSHSY and CDR2 SAAADI. Trimming took 1 base from V and 1 from J, leaving 7 bases between them. The CDR3 extends over 14 amino acids. The CDR3 DNA reads as TGCGCCAGCAGTGAGTTCGACGGTAACTATGGCTACACCTTC. Translated: CASSEFDGNYGYTF.

At least ten counts were recorded for this clonotype. This rearrangement joins TRBV14 to TRBJ1-3, with unresolved D. Germline V gene sequence: CDR1 SGHDN, CDR2 FVKESK. This CDR3 is built from 15 residues. V was clipped by 1 base and J by 3 bases, with 10 bases between them. CDR3 sequence (DNA): TGTGCCAGCAGCCAAGCTCGGACTAATGGAAACACCATATATTTT. Translated: CASSQARTNGNTIYF.

The chain joins TRBV20-1 to TRBJ2-7, with 11 bases lining up with TRBD2. The CDR3 sequence is 14 residues long. The trim removed 4 bases at V and 4 bases at J, leaving 6 bases unmatched. CDR1 DFQATT and CDR2 SNEGSKA come from the germline V gene (reference sequence). CDR3 nucleotide sequence: TGCAGTGCTAAGGGGACTAGCGGTCTTTACGAGCAGTACTTC. Its protein product is CSAKGTSGLYEQYF.

This clonotype has just one count. The chain recombines TRBV7-2 with TRBJ2-1; D not certain. V gave up 2 bases and J gave up 4 bases, with 6 bases separating them. Germline assignment: CDR1 SGHTA and CDR2 FQGNSA. The CDR3 runs 13 residues. CDR3 protein: CASSLSTYNEQFF. For the CDR3, the DNA is TGTGCCAGCAGCTTAAGTACATACAATGAGCAGTTCTTC.

This clonotype was counted many times. CDR3 residues: CATSTFPRGAGYGYTF. Written as DNA, the CDR3 is TGTGCCACCAGCACCTTTCCAAGGGGGGCAGGTTATGGCTACACCTTC. The rearrangement uses TRBV15 and TRBJ1-2; weak D call: TRBD1 (6 bases). The CDR3 length is 16 residues. Trimming removed 4 bases at V and 5 bases at J, with 20 bases between. Germline-derived CDR1 and CDR2 are LNHNV and YYDKDF (reference sequence).

The J gene is TRBJ2-1, the V gene TRBV7-9; 11 bases are a match to TRBD2. With V trimmed by 4 bases and J by 9 bases, 11 bases remained unmatched. Germline-derived CDR1 and CDR2 are SEHNR and FQNEAQ (reference sequence). The CDR3 runs to 16 residues. CDR3 in amino acids: CASSSLPGLADIEQFF. As DNA, the CDR3 is TGTGCCAGCAGCTCACTGCCGGGACTAGCGGATATTGAGCAGTTCTTC.

V gene TRBV15 combines with J gene TRBJ2-3; no firm D call. V was trimmed by 0 bases and J by 6 bases, leaving 13 bases between them. The CDR3 length is 15 residues. Germline V gives CDR1 LNHNV, CDR2 YYDKDF (reference sequence). CDR3: CATSRDWARSDTQYF. In DNA, the CDR3 is TGTGCCACCAGCAGAGATTGGGCCCGCTCCGATACGCAGTATTTT.

This clonotype is medium-sized. J is TRBJ2-3 and V is TRBV7-9; D uncertain. Trimming stripped 7 bases from V and 0 bases from J, with 8 bases between. The germline gives CDR1 SEHNR, CDR2 FQNEAQ (reference sequence). The CDR3 totals 13 residues. The CDR3: CASKSSSTDTQYF. For the CDR3, the DNA is TGTGCCAGCAAATCTTCCAGCACAGATACGCAGTATTTT.

This clonotype was seen more than once but under ten times. The chain recombines TRBV6-5 with TRBJ1-5, with TRBD1 as a possible D gene (5 bases). The CDR3 length is 19 residues. The germline gives CDR1 MNHEY, CDR2 SVGAGI. V dropped 2 bases and J dropped 3 bases, with 23 bases sitting between them. CDR3 protein: CASSYGLPGAGRANQPQHF. The CDR3 coding sequence is TGTGCCAGCAGTTACGGACTACCTGGGGCAGGGAGGGCCAATCAGCCCCAGCATTTT.

This clonotype was recorded at least ten times. This chain connects TRBV25-1 to TRBJ2-2; perhaps TRBD1 as D (5 bases). This CDR3 is built from 13 residues. CDR1 is MGHDK and CDR2 is SYGVNS in the germline V gene. V was trimmed by 4 bases and J by 5 bases, leaving 8 bases between them. CDR3 sequence reads: CASSARVTGELFF. For the CDR3, the DNA is TGTGCCAGCAGTGCCAGGGTGACCGGGGAGCTGTTTTTT. Based on the CDR3 plus reference TRBV25-1 and TRBJ2-2, the full variable domain is EADIYQTPRYLVIGTGKKITLECSQTMGHDKMYWYQQDPGMELHLIHYSYGVNSTEKGDLSSESTVSRIRTEHFPLTLESARPSHTSQYLCASSARVTGELFFGEGSRLTVL.

The V call is TRBV7-9, the J call TRBJ2-7, with D possibly TRBD1 on 5 matching bases. Germline-derived CDR1 and CDR2 are SEHNR and FQNEAQ (reference sequence). The CDR3 length is 12 residues. Between the trimmed V and J ends, which lost 6 bases and 6 bases, there was a span of 12 bases. CDR3 bases: TGTGCCAGCAGTAAGGGGTTCTCCGAGCAGTACTTC. The encoded protein is CASSKGFSEQYF.

The chain combines TRBV5-1 with TRBJ2-3; 12 bases line up with TRBD1. Germline-derived CDR1 and CDR2 are SGHRS and YFSETQ. V lost 6 bases to trimming and J lost 4 bases; unmatched junction nucleotides: 6. The CDR3 totals 15 residues. This CDR3 is CASNPGTGGADTQYF. The DNA for the CDR3 is TGCGCCAGCAACCCCGGGACAGGGGGCGCAGATACGCAGTATTTT.

J is TRBJ2-5 and V is TRBV15; 9 bases map to TRBD1. The CDR3 length is 12 residues. Trimming at V came to 5 bases and at J to 11 bases, leaving 6 bases not matched to a gene. CDR1 and CDR2 from the germline V gene are LNHNV and YYDKDF (reference sequence). The CDR3 sequence is CATSSRDRAQYF. The CDR3, as DNA: TGTGCCACCAGCTCCCGGGACAGGGCTCAGTACTTC.

This clonotype is judged medium-sized. The V gene is TRBV24-1, the J gene TRBJ2-7, with 8 bases identical to TRBD1. The germline gives CDR1 KGHDR, CDR2 SFDVKD. The CDR3 spans 14 residues. V lost 4 bases to trimming and J lost 4 bases; unmatched junction nucleotides: 5. The CDR3, as DNA: TGTGCCACCAGTGAGGCGGACAGGGTTTACGAGCAGTACTTC. Translated: CATSEADRVYEQYF.

This clonotype occurred once. The V gene is TRBV6-5, the J gene TRBJ2-5; tentative D call: TRBD2 (5 bases). The germline CDR1 and CDR2 sequences are MNHEY and SVGAGI. Trimming took off 1 base at V and 4 bases at J, with 10 bases between the two ends. The CDR3 is made up of 14 amino acids. The DNA for the CDR3 is TGTGCCAGCAGTTACTGGCGAGGGCGAGAGACCCAGTACTTC. Its protein is CASSYWRGRETQYF.